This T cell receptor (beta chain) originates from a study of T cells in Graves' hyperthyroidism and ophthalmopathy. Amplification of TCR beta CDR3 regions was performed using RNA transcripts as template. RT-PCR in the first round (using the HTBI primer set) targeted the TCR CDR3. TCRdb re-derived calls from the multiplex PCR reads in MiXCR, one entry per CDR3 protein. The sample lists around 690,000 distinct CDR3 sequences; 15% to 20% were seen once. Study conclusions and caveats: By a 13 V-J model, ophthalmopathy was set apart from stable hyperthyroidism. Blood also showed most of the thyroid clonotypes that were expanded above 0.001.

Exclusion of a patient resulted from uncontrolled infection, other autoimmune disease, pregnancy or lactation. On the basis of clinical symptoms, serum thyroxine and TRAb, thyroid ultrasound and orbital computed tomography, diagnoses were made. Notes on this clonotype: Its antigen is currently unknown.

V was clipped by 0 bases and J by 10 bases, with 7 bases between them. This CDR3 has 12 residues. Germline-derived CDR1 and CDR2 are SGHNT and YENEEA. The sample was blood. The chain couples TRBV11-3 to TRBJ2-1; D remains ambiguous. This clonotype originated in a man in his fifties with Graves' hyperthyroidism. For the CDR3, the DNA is TGTGCCAGCAGCTTAGATCTAAGAGAGCAGTTCTTC. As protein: CASSLDLREQFF.